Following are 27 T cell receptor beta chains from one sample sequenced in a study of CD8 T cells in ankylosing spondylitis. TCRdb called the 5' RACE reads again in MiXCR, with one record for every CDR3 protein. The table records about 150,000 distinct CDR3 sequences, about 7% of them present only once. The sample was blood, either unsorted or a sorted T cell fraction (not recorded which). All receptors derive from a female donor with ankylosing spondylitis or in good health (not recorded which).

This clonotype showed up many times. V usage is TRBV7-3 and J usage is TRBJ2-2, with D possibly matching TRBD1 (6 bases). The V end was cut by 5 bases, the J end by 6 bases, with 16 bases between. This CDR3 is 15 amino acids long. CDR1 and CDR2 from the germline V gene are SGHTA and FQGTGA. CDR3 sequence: CASSMIQGGAGELFF. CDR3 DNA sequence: TGTGCCAGCAGCATGATACAGGGTGGGGCCGGGGAGCTGTTTTTT.

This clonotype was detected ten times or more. The CDR3 reads CASSLAWGQGGGYTF. Here the CDR3 DNA reads TGCGCCAGCAGCTTGGCCTGGGGGCAGGGAGGTGGCTACACCTTC. This chain joins TRBV5-1 and TRBJ1-2; D possibly corresponds to TRBD1 (6 bases). Germline loops: CDR1 SGHRS, CDR2 YFSETQ. The CDR3 has 15 amino acids. Trimming removed 0 bases at V and 7 bases at J, with 16 bases between.

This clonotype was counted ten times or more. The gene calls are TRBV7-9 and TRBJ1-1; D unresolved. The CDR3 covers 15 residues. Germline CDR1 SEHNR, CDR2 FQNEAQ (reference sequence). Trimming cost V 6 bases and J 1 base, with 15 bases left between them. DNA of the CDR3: TGTGCCAGCAGATCGGTCAGGTTAACGAACACTGAAGCTTTCTTT. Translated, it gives CASRSVRLTNTEAFF. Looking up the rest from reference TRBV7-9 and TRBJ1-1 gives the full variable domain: DTGVSQNPRHKITKRGQNVTFRCDPISEHNRLYWYRQTLGQGPEFLTYFQNEAQLEKSRLLSDRFSAERPKGSFSTLEIQRTEQGDSAMYLCASRSVRLTNTEAFFGQGTRLTVV.

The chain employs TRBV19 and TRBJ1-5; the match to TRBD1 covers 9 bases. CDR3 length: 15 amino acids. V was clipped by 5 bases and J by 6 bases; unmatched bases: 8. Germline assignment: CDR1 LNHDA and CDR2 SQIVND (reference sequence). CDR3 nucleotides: TGTGCCAGTAGTGCAGGGGACAGGGACTTTCAGCCCCAGCATTTT. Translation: CASSAGDRDFQPQHF.

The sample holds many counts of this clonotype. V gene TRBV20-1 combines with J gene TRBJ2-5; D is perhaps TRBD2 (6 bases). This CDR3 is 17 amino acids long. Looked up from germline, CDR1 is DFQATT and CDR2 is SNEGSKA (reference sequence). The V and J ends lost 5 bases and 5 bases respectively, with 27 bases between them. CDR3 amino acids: CSAEGLENSGVPETQYF. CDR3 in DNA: TGCAGTGCTGAGGGCTTGGAGAATAGCGGCGTCCCCGAGACCCAGTACTTC.

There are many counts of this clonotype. The CDR3 DNA is TGTGCCGGAGGGAGGCTCGCAGGGGCTGAAGCTTTCTTT. This codes for CAGGRLAGAEAFF. This rearrangement joins TRBV30 to TRBJ1-1; TRBD1 might be the D (6 bases). The CDR3 runs 13 residues. Trimming shortened V by 8 bases and J by 6 bases, and 19 bases separated the two germline ends. CDR1 is GTSNPN, CDR2 SVGIG, per germline (reference sequence).

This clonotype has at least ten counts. The DNA for the CDR3 is TGTGCCAGCAGCCAAGAAACCGGACTAGCATTGGGGACAGATACGCAGTATTTT. Protein: CASSQETGLALGTDTQYF. The chain combines TRBV3-1 with TRBJ2-3, with 8 nucleotides matching TRBD2. Germline CDR1 reads LGHDT; CDR2 reads YNNKEL (reference sequence). The CDR3 covers 18 residues. V shed 0 bases, J shed 3 bases, and the junction held 11 bases outside the gene matches.

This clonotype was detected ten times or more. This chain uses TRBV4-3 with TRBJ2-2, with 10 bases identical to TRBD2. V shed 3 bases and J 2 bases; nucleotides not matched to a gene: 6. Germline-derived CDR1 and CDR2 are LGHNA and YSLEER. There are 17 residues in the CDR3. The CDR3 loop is CASSQGIAGGNTGELFF. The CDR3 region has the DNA TGCGCCAGCAGCCAGGGGATAGCGGGGGGAAACACCGGGGAGCTGTTTTTT.

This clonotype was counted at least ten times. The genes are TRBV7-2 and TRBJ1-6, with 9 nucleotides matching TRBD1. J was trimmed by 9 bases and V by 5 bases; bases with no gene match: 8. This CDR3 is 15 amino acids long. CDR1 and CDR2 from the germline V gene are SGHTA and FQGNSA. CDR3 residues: CASSNKTGGSSPLHF. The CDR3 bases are TGTGCCAGCAGCAACAAGACAGGGGGAAGTTCACCCCTCCACTTT.

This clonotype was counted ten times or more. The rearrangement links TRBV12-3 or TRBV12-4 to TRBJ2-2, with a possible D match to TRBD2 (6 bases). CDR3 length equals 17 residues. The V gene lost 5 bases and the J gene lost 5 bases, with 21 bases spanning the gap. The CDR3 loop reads CASSTPELSRGTGELFF. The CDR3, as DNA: TGTGCCAGCAGTACCCCCGAGTTATCGCGGGGAACCGGGGAGCTGTTTTTT.

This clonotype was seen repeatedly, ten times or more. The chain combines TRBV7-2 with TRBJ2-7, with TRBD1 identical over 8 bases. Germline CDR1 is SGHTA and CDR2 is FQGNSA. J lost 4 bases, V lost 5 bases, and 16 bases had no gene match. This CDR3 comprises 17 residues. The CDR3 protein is CASSRYSFPGQVYEQYF. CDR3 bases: TGTGCCAGCAGCCGTTACTCATTCCCGGGACAGGTGTACGAGCAGTACTTC.

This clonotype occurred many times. The CDR3 sequence is CASSPRLGDRGVLTEAFF. CDR3 nucleotide sequence: TGTGCCAGCAGCCCTCGACTGGGGGACAGGGGGGTTTTGACTGAAGCTTTCTTT. The rearrangement uses TRBV7-8 and TRBJ1-1; 11 bases fit TRBD1. In germline, CDR1 is SGHVS, CDR2 FQNEAQ. With V trimmed by 5 bases and J by 5 bases, 16 bases remained unmatched. The CDR3 covers 18 residues.

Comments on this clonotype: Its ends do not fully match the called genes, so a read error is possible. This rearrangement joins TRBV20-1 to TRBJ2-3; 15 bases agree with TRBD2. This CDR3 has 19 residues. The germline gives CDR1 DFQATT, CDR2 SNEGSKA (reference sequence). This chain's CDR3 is CSPSPSSGLAGGITDTQYF. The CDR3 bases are TGCAGTCCTAGCCCCTCTTCAGGACTAGCGGGGGGGATCACAGATACGCAGTATTTT.

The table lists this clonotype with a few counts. The CDR3 loop is CASSLKNTDTQYF. The CDR3 DNA is TGTGCCAGCAGCTTAAAAAACACAGATACGCAGTATTTT. The chain has TRBV7-3 and TRBJ2-3; the D is unclear. V lost 1 base to trimming and J lost 2 bases, with 4 bases between them. The CDR3 has 13 amino acids. Germline V gene data show CDR1 as SGHTA and CDR2 as FQGTGA. Variable domain in full (rest from reference TRBV7-3 and TRBJ2-3): GAGVSQTPSNKVTEKGKYVELRCDPISGHTALYWYRQSLGQGPEFLIYFQGTGAADDSGLPNDRFFAVRPEGSVSTLKIQRTERGDSAVYLCASSLKNTDTQYFGPGTRLTVL.

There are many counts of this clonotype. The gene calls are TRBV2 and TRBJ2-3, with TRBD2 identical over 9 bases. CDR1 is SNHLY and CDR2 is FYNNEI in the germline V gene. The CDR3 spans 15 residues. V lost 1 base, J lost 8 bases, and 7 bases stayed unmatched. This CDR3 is CASSEVAGGQGTQYF. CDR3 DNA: TGTGCCAGCAGTGAAGTTGCGGGGGGGCAAGGTACGCAGTATTTT.

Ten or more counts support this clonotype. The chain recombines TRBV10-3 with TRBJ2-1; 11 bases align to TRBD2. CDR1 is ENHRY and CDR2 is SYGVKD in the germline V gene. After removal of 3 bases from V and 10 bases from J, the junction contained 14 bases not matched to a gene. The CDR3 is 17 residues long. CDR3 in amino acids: CAISDPPTSGTRGEQFF. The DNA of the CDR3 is TGTGCCATCAGTGACCCTCCGACTAGCGGGACCCGGGGGGAGCAGTTCTTC.

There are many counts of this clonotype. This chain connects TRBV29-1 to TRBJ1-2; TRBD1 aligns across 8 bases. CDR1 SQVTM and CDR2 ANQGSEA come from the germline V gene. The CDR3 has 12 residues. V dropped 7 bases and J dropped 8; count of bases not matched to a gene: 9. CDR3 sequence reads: CSGRTGSDGYTF. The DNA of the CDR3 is TGCAGCGGACGGACAGGGAGTGACGGCTACACCTTC.

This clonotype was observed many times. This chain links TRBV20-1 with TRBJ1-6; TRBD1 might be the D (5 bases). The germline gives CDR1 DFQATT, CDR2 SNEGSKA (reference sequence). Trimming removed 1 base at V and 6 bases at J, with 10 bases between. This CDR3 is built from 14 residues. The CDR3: CSARAGARNSPLHF. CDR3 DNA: TGCAGTGCTAGAGCCGGGGCTCGTAATTCACCCCTCCACTTT.

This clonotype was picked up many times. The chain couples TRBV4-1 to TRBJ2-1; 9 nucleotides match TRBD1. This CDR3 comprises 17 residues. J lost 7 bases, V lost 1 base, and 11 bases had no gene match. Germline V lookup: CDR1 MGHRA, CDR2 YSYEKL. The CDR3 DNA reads TGCGCCAGCAGCCAAGCTATTGTGGGGACAGGGAGGAATGAGCAGTTCTTC. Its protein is CASSQAIVGTGRNEQFF.

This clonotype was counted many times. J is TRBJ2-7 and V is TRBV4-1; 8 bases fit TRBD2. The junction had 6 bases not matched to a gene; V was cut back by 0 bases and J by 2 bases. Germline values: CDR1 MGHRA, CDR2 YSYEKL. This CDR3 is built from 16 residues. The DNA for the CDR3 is TGCGCCAGCAGCCAAGACCCGGGACTAGACACCTACGAGCAGTACTTC. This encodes CASSQDPGLDTYEQYF.

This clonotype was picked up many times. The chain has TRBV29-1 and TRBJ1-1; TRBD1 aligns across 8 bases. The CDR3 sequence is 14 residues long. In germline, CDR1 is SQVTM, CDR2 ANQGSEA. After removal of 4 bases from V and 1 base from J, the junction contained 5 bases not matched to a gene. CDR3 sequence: CSVGDRGPNTEAFF. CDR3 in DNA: TGCAGCGTTGGAGACAGGGGACCGAACACTGAAGCTTTCTTT.

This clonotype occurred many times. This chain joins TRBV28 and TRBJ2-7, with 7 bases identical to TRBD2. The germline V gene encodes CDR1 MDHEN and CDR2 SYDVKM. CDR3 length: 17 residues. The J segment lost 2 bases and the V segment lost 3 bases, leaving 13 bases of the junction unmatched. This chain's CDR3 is CASSFPTIGGGTYEQYF. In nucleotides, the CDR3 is TGTGCCAGCAGTTTCCCCACCATTGGGGGGGGAACCTACGAGCAGTACTTC.

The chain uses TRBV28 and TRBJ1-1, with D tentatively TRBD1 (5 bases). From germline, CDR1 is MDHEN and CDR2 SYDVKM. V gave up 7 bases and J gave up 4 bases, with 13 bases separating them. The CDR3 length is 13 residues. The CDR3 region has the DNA TGTGCCAGCACCGATACAGGACCCACTGAAGCTTTCTTT. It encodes CASTDTGPTEAFF.

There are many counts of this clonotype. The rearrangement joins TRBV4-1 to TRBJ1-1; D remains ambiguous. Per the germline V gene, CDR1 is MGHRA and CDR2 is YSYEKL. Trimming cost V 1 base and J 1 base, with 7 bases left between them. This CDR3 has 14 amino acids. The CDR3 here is CASSQVTANTEAFF. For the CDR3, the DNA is TGCGCCAGCAGCCAAGTGACCGCGAACACTGAAGCTTTCTTT.

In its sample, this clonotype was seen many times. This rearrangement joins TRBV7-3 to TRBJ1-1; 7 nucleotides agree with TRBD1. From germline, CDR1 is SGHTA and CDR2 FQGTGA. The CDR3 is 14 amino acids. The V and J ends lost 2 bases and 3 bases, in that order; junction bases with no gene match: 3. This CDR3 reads CASSLGTEYTEAFF. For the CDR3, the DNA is TGTGCCAGCAGCTTAGGGACAGAGTACACTGAAGCTTTCTTT.

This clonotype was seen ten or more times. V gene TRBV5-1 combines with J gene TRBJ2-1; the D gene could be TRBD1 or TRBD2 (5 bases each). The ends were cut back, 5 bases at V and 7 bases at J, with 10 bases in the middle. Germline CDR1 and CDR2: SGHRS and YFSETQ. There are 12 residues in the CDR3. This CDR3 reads CASSTEGNEQFF. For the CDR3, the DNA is TGCGCCAGCAGTACCGAGGGGAATGAGCAGTTCTTC. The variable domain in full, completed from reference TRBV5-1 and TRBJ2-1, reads KAGVTQTPRYLIKTRGQQVTLSCSPISGHRSVSWYQQTPGQGLQFLFEYFSETQRNKGNFPGRFSGRQFSNSRSEMNVSTLELGDSALYLCASSTEGNEQFFGPGTRLTVL.

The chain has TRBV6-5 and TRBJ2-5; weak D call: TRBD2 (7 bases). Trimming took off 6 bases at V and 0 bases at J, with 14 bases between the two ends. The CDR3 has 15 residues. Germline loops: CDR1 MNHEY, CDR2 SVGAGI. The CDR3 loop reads CASRWGGGYQETQYF. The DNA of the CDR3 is TGTGCCAGCAGGTGGGGGGGCGGGTACCAAGAGACCCAGTACTTC.